This T cell receptor beta chain is from a study of blood T cell repertoires in COVID-19. Study-level background: Acute-phase and convalescent COVID-19 samples originated in the United States, Italy and Spain. Sources were T cells, B-cell-depleted T cells, or PBMCs; the material itself was cDNA or gDNA.

The CDR3 covers 16 residues. V dropped 4 bases and J dropped 2 bases, with 17 bases sitting between them. CDR1 and CDR2 from the germline V gene are MDHEN and SYDVKM. Original processing notes: Estimates of nucleated cell counts were drawn from the amplification of reference gene primers. TCRdb's copy holds only in-frame clones and misses some; the assay was immunoSEQ multiplex PCR. V and J calls and clone size are given by that table; D and trimming were obtained from the DNA. The profile shows some 300,000 clones, more than 85% of them singletons. The receptor's source is a man between 65 and 85 years old with acute or convalescent COVID-19. This rearrangement joins TRBV28 to TRBJ1-2; TRBD1 is a possible D gene (6 bases). Sequencing was performed on peripheral blood. The DNA of the CDR3 is TGTGCCAGCAGTTCAGTCGCATGGGGACAAAACTATGGCTACACCTTC. This gives the protein CASSSVAWGQNYGYTF.